These T cell receptor beta chains were read from a single sample in a study of cytomegalovirus exposure and HLA in healthy donors. The repertoire was sequenced with immunoSEQ multiplex PCR; TCRdb's copy has only in-frame clones and lacks some. This table has about 250,000 clones, less than 90% appearing once. What was sequenced was PBMCs. Receptor source: a young man in good health and CMV-seropositive. CDR3s include the opening cysteine and the closing phenylalanine or tryptophan. Each record gives: clone size, J gene, D gene, V gene, CDR3 DNA, CDR3 protein. D genes are given only for firm matches. Size values are once, few and many counts, or a class for expanded clones, and some rows have none.

abundance: .
j_gene: TRBJ2-7
d_gene: .
v_gene: TRBV9
CDR3nt: TGTGCCAGCAGCGTAGGCTACGAGCAGTACTTC
CDR3aa: CASSVGYEQYF

abundance: once
j_gene: TRBJ2-1
d_gene: .
v_gene: TRBV6-5
CDR3nt: TGTGCCAGCAGTTATCACATCTCCTACAATGAGCAGTTCTTC
CDR3aa: CASSYHISYNEQFF

abundance: .
j_gene: TRBJ2-2
d_gene: .
v_gene: TRBV13
CDR3nt: TGTGCCAGCAGCTTAGGCGTGGGCAACACCGGGGAGCTGTTTTTT
CDR3aa: CASSLGVGNTGELFF

abundance: .
j_gene: TRBJ2-7
d_gene: .
v_gene: TRBV6-1
CDR3nt: TGTGCCAGCAGTGAAGGAGGGAGGGGGAACGAGCAGTACTTC
CDR3aa: CASSEGGRGNEQYF

abundance: few
j_gene: TRBJ1-2
d_gene: .
v_gene: TRBV6-5
CDR3nt: TGTGCCAGCAGCCCAAAGACAGGCCTTAACTATGGCTACACCTTC
CDR3aa: CASSPKTGLNYGYTF

abundance: few
j_gene: TRBJ1-4
d_gene: TRBD1
v_gene: TRBV14
CDR3nt: TGTGCCAGCAGTACTAGACAGGGACTTGGGGAAAAACTGTTTTTT
CDR3aa: CASSTRQGLGEKLFF

abundance: .
j_gene: TRBJ1-5
d_gene: TRBD1
v_gene: TRBV19
CDR3nt: TGTGCCAGTAGATGGGGACAGAAAAATCAGCCCCAGCATTTT
CDR3aa: CASRWGQKNQPQHF

abundance: .
j_gene: TRBJ1-1
d_gene: TRBD1
v_gene: TRBV7-2
CDR3nt: TGTGCCAGCAGCTTAATAGGCGCAGGGGGGGAGAGGACTGAAGCTTTCTTT
CDR3aa: CASSLIGAGGERTEAFF

abundance: .
j_gene: TRBJ1-3
d_gene: TRBD1
v_gene: TRBV29-1
CDR3nt: TGCAGCGGTGGGGACAGGCGACTCTCTGGAAACACCATATATTTT
CDR3aa: CSGGDRRLSGNTIYF

abundance: .
j_gene: TRBJ2-3
d_gene: .
v_gene: TRBV6-6
CDR3nt: TGTGCCAGCAGGCCCACCGCAGGGAGGGATACGCAGTATTTT
CDR3aa: CASRPTAGRDTQYF

abundance: .
j_gene: TRBJ1-2
d_gene: .
v_gene: TRBV28
CDR3nt: TGTGCCAGCAACCCAGGGGACGGCGTATTCTATGGCTACACCTTC
CDR3aa: CASNPGDGVFYGYTF

abundance: .
j_gene: TRBJ2-3
d_gene: .
v_gene: TRBV5-1
CDR3nt: TGCGCCAGCACCCGGTTGGCGCGGGATACGCAGTATTTT
CDR3aa: CASTRLARDTQYF

abundance: .
j_gene: TRBJ2-2
d_gene: .
v_gene: TRBV6-1
CDR3nt: TGTGCCAGCAAACTAAAGAACACCGGGGAGCTGTTTTTT
CDR3aa: CASKLKNTGELFF

abundance: .
j_gene: TRBJ2-5
d_gene: TRBD2
v_gene: TRBV6-4
CDR3nt: TGTGCCAGCAGTGAACTAGCGGGAGGGCTTGAGACCCAGTACTTC
CDR3aa: CASSELAGGLETQYF

abundance: .
j_gene: TRBJ2-5
d_gene: .
v_gene: TRBV5-1
CDR3nt: TGCGCCAGCAGCTTAGGGACGGGCGACGGAGAGACCCAGTACTTC
CDR3aa: CASSLGTGDGETQYF

abundance: .
j_gene: TRBJ2-3
d_gene: .
v_gene: TRBV29-1
CDR3nt: TGCAGCGCCGGGCAGTCGGGCGGGGGCACAGATACGCAGTATTTT
CDR3aa: CSAGQSGGGTDTQYF

abundance: few
j_gene: TRBJ2-7
d_gene: TRBD2
v_gene: TRBV28
CDR3nt: TGTGCCAGCAGTGCGGGAGCGAGCGAGCAGTACTTC
CDR3aa: CASSAGASEQYF

abundance: .
j_gene: TRBJ1-2
d_gene: .
v_gene: TRBV5-4
CDR3nt: TGTGCCAGCAGCCCCGACAGATATACTAACTATGGCTACACCTTC
CDR3aa: CASSPDRYTNYGYTF

abundance: once
j_gene: TRBJ1-1
d_gene: .
v_gene: TRBV19
CDR3nt: TGTGCCAGTAGTATAGTTCAGGGGAACACTGAAGCTTTCTTT
CDR3aa: CASSIVQGNTEAFF

abundance: .
j_gene: TRBJ2-1
d_gene: .
v_gene: TRBV7-3
CDR3nt: TGTGCCAGCAGCCGAGGGGCCAGCTCCTACAATGAGCAGTTCTTC
CDR3aa: CASSRGASSYNEQFF

abundance: .
j_gene: TRBJ2-7
d_gene: .
v_gene: TRBV6-5
CDR3nt: TGTGCTACCAAGGGGGGCAGTGGGTACGAGCAGTACTTC
CDR3aa: CATKGGSGYEQYF

abundance: .
j_gene: TRBJ2-7
d_gene: .
v_gene: TRBV7-9
CDR3nt: TGTGCCAGCAGCTTACTTCGGGACATCTACTACGAGCAGTACTTC
CDR3aa: CASSLLRDIYYEQYF

abundance: few
j_gene: TRBJ1-3
d_gene: .
v_gene: TRBV11-1
CDR3nt: TGTGCCAGCAGCCGAGGACGGAGCTCTGGAAACACCATATATTTT
CDR3aa: CASSRGRSSGNTIYF

abundance: .
j_gene: TRBJ1-3
d_gene: .
v_gene: TRBV5-4
CDR3nt: TGTGCCAGCAGCCGCGGCTCGGACAGAATGGCTGGAAACACCATATATTTT
CDR3aa: CASSRGSDRMAGNTIYF

abundance: .
j_gene: TRBJ2-7
d_gene: .
v_gene: TRBV4-1
CDR3nt: TGCGCCAGCAGCCAAGGCTACTCCTACGAGCAGTACTTC
CDR3aa: CASSQGYSYEQYF

abundance: .
j_gene: TRBJ1-1
d_gene: TRBD1
v_gene: TRBV29-1
CDR3nt: TGCAGCGTCTACGGGACAGAGGGAGCTTTCTTT
CDR3aa: CSVYGTEGAFF

abundance: .
j_gene: TRBJ1-1
d_gene: .
v_gene: TRBV5-1
CDR3nt: TGCGCCAGCAGCACGGCTGGGGACTCGAACACTGAAGCTTTCTTT
CDR3aa: CASSTAGDSNTEAFF

abundance: .
j_gene: TRBJ2-7
d_gene: .
v_gene: TRBV19
CDR3nt: TGTGCCAGCCGGGACCGAGCCTACGAGCAGTACTTC
CDR3aa: CASRDRAYEQYF

abundance: .
j_gene: TRBJ2-7
d_gene: TRBD1
v_gene: TRBV7-8
CDR3nt: TGTGCCAGCAGCTGGGGGCAGGGGGCCGGCGAGCAGTACTTC
CDR3aa: CASSWGQGAGEQYF

abundance: .
j_gene: TRBJ1-2
d_gene: .
v_gene: TRBV7-9
CDR3nt: TGTGCCAGCAGCTTAGCAGGCAGGATCAACTATGGCTACACCTTC
CDR3aa: CASSLAGRINYGYTF

abundance: .
j_gene: TRBJ1-5
d_gene: TRBD1
v_gene: TRBV27
CDR3nt: TGTGCCAGCAGTCCGAGGTGGACAGGCCTCAATAGCAATCAGCCCCAGCATTTT
CDR3aa: CASSPRWTGLNSNQPQHF

abundance: .
j_gene: TRBJ2-1
d_gene: .
v_gene: TRBV30
CDR3nt: TGTGCCTGGAGGGGGGACAATAACAATGAGCAGTTCTTC
CDR3aa: CAWRGDNNNEQFF

abundance: .
j_gene: TRBJ2-5
d_gene: .
v_gene: TRBV25-1
CDR3nt: TGTGCCAGCAGTGAACCAGGGGGGGTGGAGACCCAGTACTTC
CDR3aa: CASSEPGGVETQYF

abundance: .
j_gene: TRBJ2-7
d_gene: TRBD2
v_gene: TRBV15
CDR3nt: TGTGCCACCAGCAGGGGACTAGCGTCTACCTACGAGCAGTACTTC
CDR3aa: CATSRGLASTYEQYF

abundance: .
j_gene: TRBJ2-7
d_gene: .
v_gene: TRBV6-5
CDR3nt: TGTGCCAGCAAGGAGTCGACGGGGAGCTCCTACGAGCAGTACTTC
CDR3aa: CASKESTGSSYEQYF

abundance: .
j_gene: TRBJ1-1
d_gene: TRBD1
v_gene: TRBV5-1
CDR3nt: TGCGCCAGCAGCCGTCTAGACAGGGGACTGGGCACTGAAGCTTTCTTT
CDR3aa: CASSRLDRGLGTEAFF

abundance: few
j_gene: TRBJ1-2
d_gene: TRBD1
v_gene: TRBV19
CDR3nt: TGTGCCAGTAGTGCCGGGACAGCTAACTATGGCTACACCTTC
CDR3aa: CASSAGTANYGYTF

abundance: once
j_gene: TRBJ1-3
d_gene: .
v_gene: TRBV18
CDR3nt: TGTGCCAGCTCACTCCAGCCAGGCCCGGGTCCTGGAAACACCATATATTTT
CDR3aa: CASSLQPGPGPGNTIYF

abundance: once
j_gene: TRBJ2-7
d_gene: .
v_gene: TRBV7-9
CDR3nt: TGTGCCAGCAGCTCGGACTGGCCCTCTTACGAGCAGTACTTC
CDR3aa: CASSSDWPSYEQYF

abundance: .
j_gene: TRBJ2-6
d_gene: TRBD1
v_gene: TRBV6-4
CDR3nt: TGTGCCAGCAGTGACACAGGGGGTGGCGGGGCCAACGTCCTGACTTTC
CDR3aa: CASSDTGGGGANVLTF

abundance: few
j_gene: TRBJ1-5
d_gene: .
v_gene: TRBV7-9
CDR3nt: TGTGCCAGCAGCTTAGTTCCTCCTTCTGACAGGTTTCTGAATCAGCCCCAGCATTTT
CDR3aa: CASSLVPPSDRFLNQPQHF

abundance: .
j_gene: TRBJ2-7
d_gene: .
v_gene: TRBV29-1
CDR3nt: TGCAGCGTTGAAGGAGGGATTGGCGAGCAGTACTTC
CDR3aa: CSVEGGIGEQYF

abundance: .
j_gene: TRBJ1-2
d_gene: TRBD1
v_gene: TRBV6-6
CDR3nt: TGTGCCAGCAGTAGAGGGACAGGGGATGGCTACACCTTC
CDR3aa: CASSRGTGDGYTF

abundance: .
j_gene: TRBJ2-3
d_gene: .
v_gene: TRBV7-8
CDR3nt: TGTGCCAGCAGCTTAGAATGGGTGATGGATACGCAGTATTTT
CDR3aa: CASSLEWVMDTQYF

abundance: once
j_gene: TRBJ2-3
d_gene: TRBD2
v_gene: TRBV9
CDR3nt: TGTGCCAGCAGCGTAGGGTCTAGCGGGTATAGCACAGATACGCAGTATTTT
CDR3aa: CASSVGSSGYSTDTQYF

abundance: .
j_gene: TRBJ1-1
d_gene: TRBD1
v_gene: TRBV19
CDR3nt: TGTGCCAGTAGTATAGGGGGCAGGGGGCTGGAGAACACTGAAGCTTTCTTT
CDR3aa: CASSIGGRGLENTEAFF

abundance: once
j_gene: TRBJ2-5
d_gene: .
v_gene: TRBV2
CDR3nt: TGTGCCAGCAGTGAAGCGGCTAACATTCAAGAGACCCAGTACTTC
CDR3aa: CASSEAANIQETQYF

abundance: .
j_gene: TRBJ2-7
d_gene: .
v_gene: TRBV13
CDR3nt: TGTGCCAGCAGCTCCCATGCCTACGAGCAGTACTTC
CDR3aa: CASSSHAYEQYF